This T cell receptor beta chain was retrieved from a study of molecular identifiers for immune sequencing clone quantification. Broader study findings: Reports indicate spiked Jurkat TCR RNA from one cell could be found among roughly 930,000 naive cells. In naive cells, clones above 20 RNA copies held under 1% of molecules, whereas in effector cells they held over 99%.

This clonotype was detected a few times. Its antigen is undetermined. Bulk TCR libraries were made with methods that had been previously described and with listed TCR primers. One entry per CDR3 protein results from TCRdb running MiXCR on the PCR reads. The sample shows hundreds of thousands of distinct CDR3 sequences, about 22% of them seen only once. Naive CD8 T cells, phenotype CD8+CD4-CCR7+CD45RA+, were sorted. The CDR3 spans 13 residues. Between the trimmed V and J ends, which lost 4 bases and 0 bases, there was a span of 6 bases. Germline CDR1 and CDR2: MRHNA and SNTAGT. Input material: naive CD8+ T cells from blood, with Jurkat cell RNA spiked in. This sample's subset: FACS-sorted CD8+CD4-CCR7+CD45RA+ naive T cells. V gene TRBV6-4 combines with J gene TRBJ1-1; D is unclear. This TCR came from a human donor in good health. Some libraries in this study had Jurkat cell RNA spiked in. The CDR3 DNA follows: TGTGCCAGCAGTGCCAACATGAACACTGAAGCTTTCTTT. This translates into CASSANMNTEAFF.